This T cell receptor beta chain came from a study of blood T cell repertoires in COVID-19. Turning to the study itself: PBMCs, B-cell-depleted T cells, or T cells provided the cDNA or gDNA that made up the material.

Patients in Seattle were enrolled during active infection, then followed longitudinally. How the authors handled the data: Estimation of nucleated cell counts was performed using reference gene primer amplification. Produced via immunoSEQ multiplex PCR; TCRdb's table is partial and in-frame only. The D gene and trimming were derived from the DNA, and the V and J assignments and clone size from that table. The data contain tens of thousands of clones, 70% to 90% of them singletons. This CDR3 spans 13 amino acids. V was cut by 4 bases and J by 7 bases, with 13 bases left in between. Germline assignment: CDR1 SGHRS and CDR2 YFSETQ.

This chain connects TRBV5-1 to TRBJ2-3, with a possible D match to TRBD1 (5 bases). The sequencing input was peripheral blood. The sequence was collected from a woman aged 80 or over with COVID-19, enrolled during active disease. CDR3 DNA sequence: TGCGCCAGCAGCCTTACAAGACAGAATACGCAGTATTTT. Encoded protein: CASSLTRQNTQYF.